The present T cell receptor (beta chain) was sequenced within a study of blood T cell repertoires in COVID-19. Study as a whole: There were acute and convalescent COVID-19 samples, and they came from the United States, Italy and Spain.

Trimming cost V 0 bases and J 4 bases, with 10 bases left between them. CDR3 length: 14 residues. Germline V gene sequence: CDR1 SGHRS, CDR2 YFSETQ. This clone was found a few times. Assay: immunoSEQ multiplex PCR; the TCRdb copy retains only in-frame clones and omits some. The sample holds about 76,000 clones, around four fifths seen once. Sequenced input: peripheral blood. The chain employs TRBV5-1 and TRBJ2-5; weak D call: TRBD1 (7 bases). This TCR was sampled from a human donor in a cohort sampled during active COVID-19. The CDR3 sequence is CASSLGQGGETQYF. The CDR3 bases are TGCGCCAGCAGCTTGGGGCAGGGGGGAGAGACCCAGTACTTC. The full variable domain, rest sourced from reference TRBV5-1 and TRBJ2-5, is KAGVTQTPRYLIKTRGQQVTLSCSPISGHRSVSWYQQTPGQGLQFLFEYFSETQRNKGNFPGRFSGRQFSNSRSEMNVSTLELGDSALYLCASSLGQGGETQYFGPGTRLLVL.